This paragraph covers one T cell receptor beta chain sequence. The repertoire was sequenced with immunoSEQ multiplex PCR; TCRdb's copy has only in-frame clones and lacks some. The table lists about 1 million clones, around 76% of them singletons, with roughly 1.4% in the top ten. The CDR3 extends over 14 amino acids. The germline V and J ends were trimmed by 5 bases and 2 bases, with 12 bases remaining between them. The V gene's germline CDR1 is GTSNPN and CDR2 SVGIG (reference sequence). These data come from a study of shared clonotypes between healthy human individuals. Sequenced sample: memory CD4+ T cells sorted from blood. Subset of the sample: CD45RA-negative fraction. The V call is TRBV30, the J call TRBJ2-2; D uncertain. This receptor was obtained from a man aged 18 to 29 in good health. CDR3 protein: CAWVETLNTGELFF. CDR3 coding DNA: TGTGCCTGGGTCGAGACTCTAAACACCGGGGAGCTGTTTTTT.